The next 22 T cell receptor beta chains were all read from a single sample in a study of early T cells in non-severe SARS-CoV-2 infection. Via MiXCR, TCRdb re-called the 5' RACE reads, giving one row per CDR3 protein. This table holds roughly 90,000 distinct CDR3 sequences, 14% to 15% found once. The sample comprised whole blood. These receptors were taken from an adult who was a healthcare worker with PCR-confirmed SARS-CoV-2 infection or an uninfected control (not recorded which).

This clonotype was observed a few times. The CDR3 bases are TGTGCCAGTTTCGGGGTTAGCACAGATACGCAGTATTTT. Its translation: CASFGVSTDTQYF. The rearrangement links TRBV3-1 to TRBJ2-3, with a tentative D call TRBD2 (5 bases). The CDR3 is 13 residues long. Germline loops: CDR1 LGHDT, CDR2 YNNKEL (reference sequence). Trimming took off 9 bases at V and 0 bases at J, with 10 bases between the two ends.

This clonotype was counted only a few times. The chain joins TRBV21-1 to TRBJ2-5. TRBV21-1 has pseudogene status. This CDR3 comprises 16 residues. The CDR3 DNA reads as TGTGCCAGCAGAATACGCGAACATCGGATACAAGAGACCCAGTACTTC. Amino acids: CASRIREHRIQETQYF.

This clonotype showed up just a few times. The chain combines TRBV29-1 with TRBJ1-2; possible D gene TRBD1, 6 bases. V was pared by 7 bases and J by 6 bases, with 12 bases between. This CDR3 region has 11 residues. Germline V CDR1 and CDR2: SQVTM, ANQGSEA. The CDR3 nucleotides are TGCAGCGATGGGGGCGCGGATGGCTACACCTTC. Amino acids: CSDGGADGYTF.

The chain employs TRBV6-6 and TRBJ2-6; possible D gene TRBD2, 7 bases. This CDR3 comprises 15 residues. The germline V gene encodes CDR1 MNHNY and CDR2 SVGAGI (reference sequence). Between the trimmed V and J ends, which lost 4 bases and 4 bases, there was a span of 11 bases. CDR3 DNA: TGTGCCAGCAGTTCGGGGGGCAGCGGGGCCAACGTCCTGACTTTC. Its translation: CASSSGGSGANVLTF.

The rearrangement uses TRBV10-3 and TRBJ2-7; D perhaps matches TRBD2 (5 bases). Trimming pared 0 bases from V and 6 bases from J, leaving 6 bases between. This CDR3 has 12 amino acids. Germline CDR1 reads ENHRY; CDR2 reads SYGVKD. The CDR3 reads CAISESGIEQYV. CDR3 coding DNA: TGTGCCATCAGTGAGTCCGGGATCGAGCAGTACGTC.

This clonotype was detected a few times. The rearrangement joins TRBV12-3 or TRBV12-4 to TRBJ2-3; maybe TRBD1 (7 bases). The CDR3 is 14 amino acids. V lost 5 bases, J lost 4 bases, and 13 bases lay in between. In DNA form, the CDR3 reads TGTGCCAGCAGTCCGGAGGGGGCGGCAGATACGCAGTATTTT. Its translation: CASSPEGAADTQYF.

This clonotype was counted a few times. V and J are TRBV5-1 and TRBJ2-3, with D possibly matching TRBD2 (6 bases). The CDR3 contains 16 residues. Trimming stripped 4 bases from V and 0 bases from J, with 15 bases between. Per germline, CDR1 SGHRS and CDR2 YFSETQ. DNA for the CDR3: TGCGCCAGCAGCCCGCGCGGCGGGGCGAGCACAGATACGCAGTATTTT. Its protein is CASSPRGGASTDTQYF.

The gene calls are TRBV29-1 and TRBJ2-5, with D perhaps TRBD1 (5 bases). Germline V lookup: CDR1 SQVTM, CDR2 ANQGSEA. CDR3 length: 11 residues. V shed 6 bases and J shed 4 bases, with 9 bases lying between them. The CDR3: CSVQDPETQYF. As DNA, the CDR3 is TGCAGCGTACAGGACCCAGAGACCCAGTACTTC.

The table lists this clonotype with a few counts. V gene TRBV11-2 combines with J gene TRBJ1-2, with 8 nucleotides matching TRBD1. Trimming cost V 5 bases and J 6 bases; bases outside gene matches: 11. Looked up from germline, CDR1 is SGHAT and CDR2 is FQNNGV. This CDR3 is built from 15 residues. The CDR3 region is CASSEGTGLFNGYTF. The CDR3 DNA reads TGTGCCAGCAGCGAGGGGACAGGACTATTCAATGGCTACACCTTC.

The V call is TRBV28, the J call TRBJ2-7; TRBD1 or TRBD2 may be the D gene (6 bases each). The CDR3 extends over 14 amino acids. Trimming removed 6 bases at V and 3 bases at J, with 15 bases between. In germline, CDR1 is MDHEN, CDR2 SYDVKM. The CDR3 nucleotides read TGTGCCAGCAGGCAGCTCGGGGGCAGCTACGAGCAGTACGTC. It yields the protein CASRQLGGSYEQYV.

Many counts were recorded for this clonotype. This rearrangement joins TRBV18 to TRBJ2-2; D is unclear. The CDR3 runs to 16 residues. V lost 3 bases and J lost 0, with 11 bases in between. The germline V gene has CDR1 KGHSH and CDR2 LQKENI. CDR3 region: CASSPRLPTNTGELFF. CDR3 nucleotide sequence: TGTGCCAGCTCACCTCGGCTGCCGACGAACACCGGGGAGCTGTTTTTT.

This rearrangement joins TRBV7-3 to TRBJ2-5; tentative D call: TRBD2 (5 bases). Per the germline V gene, CDR1 is SGHTA and CDR2 is FQGTGA. V dropped 0 bases and J dropped 4 bases, with 12 bases sitting between them. There are 15 residues in the CDR3. The CDR3 nucleotides are TGTGCCAGCAGCTTAACGCAGAGACGGGGAGAGACCCAGTACTTC. It encodes CASSLTQRRGETQYF.

The chain recombines TRBV29-1 with TRBJ2-3, with TRBD2 identical over 7 bases. There are 13 residues in the CDR3. Per the germline V gene, CDR1 is SQVTM and CDR2 is ANQGSEA. The ends lost 4 bases at V and 3 bases at J; junction bases unmatched: 4. CDR3 loop: CSVGTGGTDTQYF. The DNA of the CDR3 is TGCAGCGTTGGAACGGGGGGAACAGATACGCAGTATTTT.

This clonotype has only a few counts. The V call is TRBV5-1, the J call TRBJ2-2; D not resolved. Trimming stripped 9 bases from V and 1 base from J, with 10 bases between. The CDR3 sequence is 13 residues long. CDR1 SGHRS and CDR2 YFSETQ come from the germline V gene. CDR3 bases: TGCGCCACGGCGAGAGAGAACACCGGGGAGCTGTTTTTT. The encoded protein is CATARENTGELFF.

V usage is TRBV24-1 and J usage is TRBJ2-2; TRBD1 is a possible D gene (5 bases). This CDR3 has 15 amino acids. The V gene's germline CDR1 is KGHDR and CDR2 SFDVKD. Trimming removed 1 base from V and 4 bases from J, with 9 bases in between. In nucleotides, the CDR3 is TGTGCCACCAGTGATTTAACCAGGGCCACCGGGGAGCTGTTTTTT. Translation: CATSDLTRATGELFF.

The J gene is TRBJ2-7, the V gene TRBV24-1, with 10 bases matching TRBD1. The CDR3 runs 14 residues. Germline V gene data show CDR1 as KGHDR and CDR2 as SFDVKD. CDR3: CATRGDRGHYEQYV. The CDR3, as DNA: TGTGCGACGCGTGGGGACAGGGGCCACTACGAGCAGTACGTC.

This clonotype was seen more than once but under ten times. The J gene is TRBJ2-7, the V gene TRBV2; TRBD2 aligns across 11 bases. The germline CDR1 and CDR2 sequences are SNHLY and FYNNEI. The CDR3 covers 17 residues. The V and J ends lost 1 base and 3 bases, in that order; junction bases with no gene match: 8. The CDR3 nucleotides read TGTGCCAGCAGTGAAGGAGGAACTAGCGGGGGCCTCTACGAGCAGTACGTC. Its translation is CASSEGGTSGGLYEQYV.

This chain uses TRBV20-1 with TRBJ1-2; D gene unclear. V lost 6 bases to trimming and J lost 7 bases, with 15 bases between them. The V gene's germline CDR1 is DFQATT and CDR2 SNEGSKA (reference sequence). This CDR3 has 12 amino acids. The CDR3 spells CSAGVYSGGYTF. The CDR3 DNA reads as TGCAGTGCCGGCGTCTACAGCGGTGGCTACACCTTC.

The chain couples TRBV19 to TRBJ1-2; D remains unclear. Germline CDR1 reads LNHDA; CDR2 reads SQIVND (reference sequence). The CDR3 is 14 amino acids. Between the trimmed V and J ends, which lost 5 bases and 7 bases, there was a span of 17 bases. The chain's CDR3 is CASSPTDRELGYTF. The CDR3 DNA reads TGTGCCAGTAGTCCGACTGACCGCGAGCTTGGCTACACCTTC. Full variable domain (outside the CDR3, taken from reference TRBV19 and TRBJ1-2): DGGITQSPKYLFRKEGQNVTLSCEQNLNHDAMYWYRQDPGQGLRLIYYSQIVNDFQKGDIAEGYSVSREKKESFPLTVTSAQKNPTAFYLCASSPTDRELGYTFGSGTRLTVV.

This clonotype turned up a few times. This sequence joins TRBV3-1 and TRBJ1-3, with D unresolved. V was pared by 1 base and J by 5 bases, with 0 bases between. The CDR3 is made up of 11 amino acids. Germline CDR1 LGHDT, CDR2 YNNKEL (reference sequence). The CDR3 sequence: CASSQGNTIYF. DNA of the CDR3: TGTGCCAGCAGCCAAGGAAACACCATATATTTT. Based on the CDR3 plus reference TRBV3-1 and TRBJ1-3, the full variable domain is DTAVSQTPKYLVTQMGNDKSIKCEQNLGHDTMYWYKQDSKKFLKIMFSYNNKELIINETVPNRFSPKSPDKAHLNLHINSLELGDSAVYFCASSQGNTIYFGEGSWLTVV.

This clonotype was picked up a small number of times. The chain couples TRBV6-1 to TRBJ1-1; D is undetermined. The CDR3 spans 12 residues. Trimming took off 2 bases at V and 5 bases at J, with 6 bases between the two ends. Looked up from germline, CDR1 is MNHNS and CDR2 is SASEGT. The CDR3 loop is CASSERLTEAFF. The CDR3 bases are TGTGCCAGCAGTGAACGTTTGACTGAAGCTTTCTTT.

This clonotype was recorded at least ten times. The rearrangement uses TRBV3-1 and TRBJ2-1; possibly TRBD1 or TRBD2 for D (5 bases each). CDR3 length: 15 residues. CDR1 is LGHDT, CDR2 YNNKEL, per germline (reference sequence). Trimming left V 2 bases short and J 3 bases short, with 11 bases between. The CDR3 loop is CASSQSGRYYNEQFF. The DNA of the CDR3 is TGTGCCAGCAGCCAATCGGGACGGTACTACAATGAGCAGTTCTTC.